This passage covers 8 T cell receptor beta chains from one sample sequenced in a study of response to subunit inactivated influenza vaccine (dated 2018 in TCRdb). Libraries came from RT-PCR. Sequencing took place on an Illumina HiSeq 2500. TCRdb reworked the public reads: Q25 trimming with fastp, MiXCR clone assembly, productive beta chains retained. Entries that share a CDR3 protein sequence are merged under the most common genes and DNA. The sample profile shows more than 600,000 distinct CDR3 sequences; under 20% of them were found once. Roughly 11% of the sample is taken by the ten largest. This material consisted of PBMCs from blood, taken 4 to 6 days after vaccination. The origin of the receptors is a man in his fifties or sixties who received an inactivated influenza vaccine. Donor details come from another sample of the same person, matched by shared clones.

The chain carries TRBV18 and TRBJ2-5, with D unclear. CDR1 and CDR2 (germline): KGHSH, LQKENI. The CDR3 has 20 amino acids. V lost 0 bases, J lost 1 base, and 24 bases lay in between. CDR3 nucleotide sequence: TGTGCCAGCTCACCACCACGCAGGCTAGGACCATTCCCTTTCCAAGAGACCCAGTACTTC. This gives the protein CASSPPRRLGPFPFQETQYF.

The V call is TRBV6-5, the J call TRBJ2-4, with D unclear. The CDR3 consists of 16 residues. CDR1 and CDR2 from the germline V gene are MNHEY and SVGAGI. V lost 4 bases to trimming and J lost 9 bases, with 22 bases between them. The CDR3 is CASSLQPGPKRSIQYF. For the CDR3, the DNA is TGTGCCAGCAGTTTACAACCGGGCCCAAAAAGGAGCATTCAGTACTTC.

The chain combines TRBV10-3 with TRBJ2-5, with TRBD1 as a possible D gene (5 bases). CDR3 length equals 16 residues. Germline V lookup: CDR1 ENHRY, CDR2 SYGVKD. Trimming left V 2 bases short and J 2 bases short, with 15 bases between. The CDR3 DNA follows: TGTGCCATCAGTGAGGGATACGGTCAGGGTCAAGAGACCCAGTACTTC. Amino acids: CAISEGYGQGQETQYF.

V is TRBV24-1 and J is TRBJ2-3; D is perhaps TRBD2 (6 bases). Germline V CDR1 and CDR2: KGHDR, SFDVKD. V was clipped by 3 bases and J by 0 bases, with 9 bases between them. This CDR3 comprises 15 residues. CDR3 DNA: TGTGCCACCAGTGATGCGGGACCTAGCACAGATACGCAGTATTTT. Amino acids: CATSDAGPSTDTQYF.

In its sample, this clonotype was seen many times. CDR3 in DNA: TGCGCCAGCAGCCCGGACGGGGGGGGTCAGCCCCAGCATTTT. Its protein is CASSPDGGGQPQHF. The genes are TRBV5-1 and TRBJ1-5; tentative D call: TRBD1 (5 bases). This CDR3 is 14 amino acids long. CDR1 SGHRS and CDR2 YFSETQ come from the germline V gene. The V end lost 4 bases, the J end lost 6 bases, and 14 bases lay between the germline ends.

There are a few counts of this clonotype. This chain connects TRBV7-8 to TRBJ2-7; no definite D call. Germline CDR1 reads SGHVS; CDR2 reads FQNEAQ. Trimming took 5 bases from V and 6 from J, leaving 14 bases between them. The CDR3 loop spans 13 amino acids. CDR3 sequence reads: CASSHALPGEQYF. The CDR3 DNA sequence: TGTGCCAGCAGCCACGCGCTTCCCGGCGAGCAGTACTTC.

This chain links TRBV5-6 with TRBJ2-7; 7 bases fit TRBD1. The CDR3 contains 14 residues. Germline loops: CDR1 SGHDT, CDR2 YYEEEE. V gave up 0 bases and J gave up 3 bases; unmatched junction bases: 3. The CDR3 coding sequence is TGTGCCAGCAGCTTGGCACAGGGGATCTACGAGCAGTACTTC. It translates to CASSLAQGIYEQYF.

This clonotype was seen a handful of times. The chain carries TRBV5-1 and TRBJ2-1; maybe TRBD2 (5 bases). Germline CDR1 and CDR2: SGHRS and YFSETQ. The CDR3 is 14 residues long. V was cut by 0 bases and J by 8 bases, with 12 bases left in between. The CDR3 DNA is TGCGCCAGCAGCTTGGCGCACGGAGGTGATGAGCAGTTCTTC. It yields the protein CASSLAHGGDEQFF.